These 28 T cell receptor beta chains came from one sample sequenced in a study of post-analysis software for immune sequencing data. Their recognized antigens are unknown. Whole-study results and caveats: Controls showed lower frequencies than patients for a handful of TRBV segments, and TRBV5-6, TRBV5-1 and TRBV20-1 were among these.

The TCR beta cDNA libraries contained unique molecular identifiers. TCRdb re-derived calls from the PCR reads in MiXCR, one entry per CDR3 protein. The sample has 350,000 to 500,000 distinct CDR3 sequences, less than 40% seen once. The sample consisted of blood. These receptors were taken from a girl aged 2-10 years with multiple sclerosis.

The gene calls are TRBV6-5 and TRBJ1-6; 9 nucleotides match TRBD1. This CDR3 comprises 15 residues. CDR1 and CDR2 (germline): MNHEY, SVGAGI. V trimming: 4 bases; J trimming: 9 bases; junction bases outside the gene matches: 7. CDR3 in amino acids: CASSWGQGYRSPLHF. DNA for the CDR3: TGTGCCAGCAGTTGGGGACAGGGTTACCGTTCACCCCTCCACTTT.

CDR3 bases: TGTGCCAGCAGCCCCTCATTCTCTGGGGCCAACGTCCTGACTTTC. As protein: CASSPSFSGANVLTF. The chain combines TRBV7-2 with TRBJ2-6, with D hard to call. Trimming stripped 5 bases from V and 0 bases from J, with 8 bases between. Germline V gene data show CDR1 as SGHTA and CDR2 as FQGNSA. This CDR3 is 15 amino acids long.

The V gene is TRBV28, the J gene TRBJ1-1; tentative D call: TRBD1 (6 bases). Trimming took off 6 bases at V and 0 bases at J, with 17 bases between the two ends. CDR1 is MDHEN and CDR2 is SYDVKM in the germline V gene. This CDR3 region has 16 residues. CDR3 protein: CASRAPYRVMNTEAFF. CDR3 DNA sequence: TGTGCCAGCAGGGCCCCCTACAGGGTGATGAACACTGAAGCTTTCTTT. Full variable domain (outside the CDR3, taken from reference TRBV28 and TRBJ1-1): DVKVTQSSRYLVKRTGEKVFLECVQDMDHENMFWYRQDPGLGLRLIYFSYDVKMKEKGDIPEGYSVSREKKERFSLILESASTNQTSMYLCASRAPYRVMNTEAFFGQGTRLTVV.

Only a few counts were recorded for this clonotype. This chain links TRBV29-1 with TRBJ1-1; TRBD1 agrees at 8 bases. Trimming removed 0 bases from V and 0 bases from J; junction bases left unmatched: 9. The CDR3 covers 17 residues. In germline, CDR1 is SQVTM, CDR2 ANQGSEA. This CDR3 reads CSVEDWGQATMNTEAFF. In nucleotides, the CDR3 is TGCAGCGTTGAAGATTGGGGACAGGCGACTATGAACACTGAAGCTTTCTTT.

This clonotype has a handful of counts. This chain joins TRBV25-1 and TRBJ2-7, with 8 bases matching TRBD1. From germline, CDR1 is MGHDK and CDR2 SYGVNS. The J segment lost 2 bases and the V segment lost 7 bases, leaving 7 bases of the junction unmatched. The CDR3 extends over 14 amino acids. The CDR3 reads CASTPSDRAYEQYF. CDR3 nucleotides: TGTGCCAGCACCCCCTCGGACAGGGCCTACGAGCAGTACTTC.

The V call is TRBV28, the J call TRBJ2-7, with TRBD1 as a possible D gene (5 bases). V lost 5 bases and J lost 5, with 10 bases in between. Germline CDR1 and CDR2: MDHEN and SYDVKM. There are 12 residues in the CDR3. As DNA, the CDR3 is TGTGCCAGCAGTCCCCCAGGGAACGAGCAGTACTTC. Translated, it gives CASSPPGNEQYF.

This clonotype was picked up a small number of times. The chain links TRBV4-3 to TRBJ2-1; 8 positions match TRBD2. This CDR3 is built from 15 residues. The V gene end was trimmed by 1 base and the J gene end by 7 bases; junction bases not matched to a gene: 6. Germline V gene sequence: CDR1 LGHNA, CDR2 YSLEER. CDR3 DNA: TGCGCCAGCAGCCAAGGGACTAGCAGGAAGAATGAGCAGTTCTTC. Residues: CASSQGTSRKNEQFF.

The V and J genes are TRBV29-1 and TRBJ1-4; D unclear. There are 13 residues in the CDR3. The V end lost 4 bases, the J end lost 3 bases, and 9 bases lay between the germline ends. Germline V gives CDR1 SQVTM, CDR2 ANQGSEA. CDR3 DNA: TGCAGCGTTGTAGGACCCCCTAATGAAAAACTGTTTTTT. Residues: CSVVGPPNEKLFF.

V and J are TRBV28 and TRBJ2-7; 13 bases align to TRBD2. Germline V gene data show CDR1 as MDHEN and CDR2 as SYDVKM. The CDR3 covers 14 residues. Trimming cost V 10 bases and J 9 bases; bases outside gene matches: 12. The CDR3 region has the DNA TGTGCCACCTTAAGGGAACTAGCGGGGGGGAGGCAGTACTTC. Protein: CATLRELAGGRQYF.

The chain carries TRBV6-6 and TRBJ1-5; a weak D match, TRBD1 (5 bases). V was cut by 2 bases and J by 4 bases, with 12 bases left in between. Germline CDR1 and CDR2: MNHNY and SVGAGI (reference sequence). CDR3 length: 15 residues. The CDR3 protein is CASSYEGEGNQPQHF. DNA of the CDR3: TGTGCCAGCAGTTACGAAGGGGAAGGTAATCAGCCCCAGCATTTT.

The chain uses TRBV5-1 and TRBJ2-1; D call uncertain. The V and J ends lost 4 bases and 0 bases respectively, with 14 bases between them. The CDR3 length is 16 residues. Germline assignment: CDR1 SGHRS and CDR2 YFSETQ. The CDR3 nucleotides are TGCGCCAGCAGCCTACCGGACGCCTACTCCTACAATGAGCAGTTCTTC. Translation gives CASSLPDAYSYNEQFF.

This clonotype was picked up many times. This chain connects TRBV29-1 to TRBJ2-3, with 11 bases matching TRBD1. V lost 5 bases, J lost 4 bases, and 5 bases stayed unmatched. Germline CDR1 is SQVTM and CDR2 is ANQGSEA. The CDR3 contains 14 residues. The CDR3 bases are TGCAGCGTTAAGGACAGGGGGCGATCAGATACGCAGTATTTT. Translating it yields CSVKDRGRSDTQYF.

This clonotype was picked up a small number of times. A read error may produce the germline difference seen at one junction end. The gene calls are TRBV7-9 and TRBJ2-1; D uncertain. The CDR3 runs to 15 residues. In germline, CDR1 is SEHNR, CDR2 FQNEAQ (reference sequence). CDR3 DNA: TGTGCCAGCAGGTCTAAGGGCGTCTCCAACAATGAGCAGTTCTTC. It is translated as CASRSKGVSNNEQFF.

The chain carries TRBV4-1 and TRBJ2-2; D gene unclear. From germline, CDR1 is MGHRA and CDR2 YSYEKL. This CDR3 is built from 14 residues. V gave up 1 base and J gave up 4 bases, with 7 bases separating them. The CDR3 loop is CASSQVGPTGELFF. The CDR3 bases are TGCGCCAGCAGCCAAGTGGGTCCCACCGGGGAGCTGTTTTTT.

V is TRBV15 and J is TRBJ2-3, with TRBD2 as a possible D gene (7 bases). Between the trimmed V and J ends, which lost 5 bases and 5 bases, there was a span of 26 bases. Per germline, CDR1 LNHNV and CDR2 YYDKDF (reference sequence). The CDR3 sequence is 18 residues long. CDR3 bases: TGTGCCACCAGCTCCTGGTTAGGGGGGCTAGCGGAGCGAGATACGCAGTATTTT. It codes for CATSSWLGGLAERDTQYF.

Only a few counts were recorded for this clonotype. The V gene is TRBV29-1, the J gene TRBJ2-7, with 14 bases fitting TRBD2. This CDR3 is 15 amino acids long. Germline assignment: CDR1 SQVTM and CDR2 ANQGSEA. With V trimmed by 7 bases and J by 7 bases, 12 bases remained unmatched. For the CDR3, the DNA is TGCAGCGCCGCGATGGGACTAGCGGGAGCGGGAGAGCAGTACTTC. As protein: CSAAMGLAGAGEQYF.

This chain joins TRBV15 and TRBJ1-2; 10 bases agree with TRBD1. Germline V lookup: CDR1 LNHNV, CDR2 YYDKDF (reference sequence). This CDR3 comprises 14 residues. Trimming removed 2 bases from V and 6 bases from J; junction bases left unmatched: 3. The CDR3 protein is CATSRLGTGDGYTF. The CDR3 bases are TGTGCCACCAGCAGATTGGGGACAGGGGATGGCTACACCTTC.

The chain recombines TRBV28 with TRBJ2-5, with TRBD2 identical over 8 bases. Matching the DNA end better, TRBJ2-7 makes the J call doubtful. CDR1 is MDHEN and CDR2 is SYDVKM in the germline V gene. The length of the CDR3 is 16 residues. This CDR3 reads CASSYTHSGANYEQYF. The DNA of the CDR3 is TGTGCCAGCAGTTACACCCATAGCGGGGCAAACTACGAGCAGTACTTC.

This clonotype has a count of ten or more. The DNA of the CDR3 is TGTGCCACCAGTTGGATGGGGAACATTCAGTACTTC. Translation gives CATSWMGNIQYF. The rearrangement joins TRBV15 to TRBJ2-4; unclear D gene. Germline V gene sequence: CDR1 LNHNV, CDR2 YYDKDF (reference sequence). This CDR3 contains 12 residues. Trimming removed 6 bases from V and 7 bases from J, with 10 bases in between.

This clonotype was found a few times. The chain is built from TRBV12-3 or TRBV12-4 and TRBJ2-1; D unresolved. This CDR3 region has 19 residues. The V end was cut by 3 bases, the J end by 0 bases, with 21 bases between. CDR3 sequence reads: CASSFVLQFPVISYNEQFF. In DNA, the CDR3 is TGTGCCAGCAGTTTCGTTCTGCAGTTCCCAGTTATCTCCTACAATGAGCAGTTCTTC.

CDR3 residues: CAISGGSGRAAIEQFF. The CDR3 DNA reads as TGTGCCATCAGTGGGGGTAGCGGGAGGGCCGCTATTGAGCAGTTCTTC. This rearrangement joins TRBV10-3 to TRBJ2-1; 11 nucleotides align to TRBD2. The CDR3 contains 16 residues. Germline CDR1 reads ENHRY; CDR2 reads SYGVKD. J gave up 9 bases and V 4 bases, and 11 bases lay outside the gene matches.

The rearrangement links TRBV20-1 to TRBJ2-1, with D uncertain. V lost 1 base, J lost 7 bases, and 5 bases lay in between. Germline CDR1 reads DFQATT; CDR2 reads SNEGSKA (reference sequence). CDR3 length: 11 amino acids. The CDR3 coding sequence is TGCAGTGCTAGAGTTCCTAATGAGCAGTTCTTC. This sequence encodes CSARVPNEQFF.

The CDR3 protein is CSVEGLGGSSTDTQYF. The CDR3 DNA follows: TGCAGCGTTGAGGGTTTGGGCGGGAGTTCCACAGATACGCAGTATTTT. This chain connects TRBV29-1 to TRBJ2-3; 7 nucleotides line up with TRBD2. J was trimmed by 2 bases and V by 3 bases; bases with no gene match: 11. The CDR3 has 16 amino acids. In germline, CDR1 is SQVTM, CDR2 ANQGSEA.

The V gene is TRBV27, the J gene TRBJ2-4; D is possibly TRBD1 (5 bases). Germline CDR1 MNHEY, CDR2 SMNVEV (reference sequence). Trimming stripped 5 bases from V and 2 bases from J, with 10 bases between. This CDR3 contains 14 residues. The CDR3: CASSKQGSKNIQYF. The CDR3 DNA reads TGTGCCAGCAGTAAGCAGGGTTCCAAAAACATTCAGTACTTC.

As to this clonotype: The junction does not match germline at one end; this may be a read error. The CDR3 here is CSVQEGGSGYEQYF. CDR3 coding DNA: TGCAGCGTTCAAGAAGGGGGCTCGGGCTACGAGCAGTACTTC. The genes are TRBV29-1 and TRBJ2-7; 7 bases align to TRBD1. CDR1 is SQVTM and CDR2 is ANQGSEA in the germline V gene. CDR3 length: 14 residues.

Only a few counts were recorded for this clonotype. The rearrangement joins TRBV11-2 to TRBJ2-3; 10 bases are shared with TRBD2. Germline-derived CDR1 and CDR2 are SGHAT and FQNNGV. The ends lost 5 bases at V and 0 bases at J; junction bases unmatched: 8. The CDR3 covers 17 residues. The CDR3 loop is CASSRRGSGGSTDTQYF. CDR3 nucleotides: TGTGCCAGCAGCCGTCGAGGTAGCGGGGGGAGCACAGATACGCAGTATTTT.

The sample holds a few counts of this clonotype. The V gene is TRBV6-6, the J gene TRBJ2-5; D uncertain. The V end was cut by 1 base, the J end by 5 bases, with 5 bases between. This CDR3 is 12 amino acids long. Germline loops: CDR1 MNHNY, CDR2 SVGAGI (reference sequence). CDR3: CASSYLRETQYF. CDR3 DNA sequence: TGTGCCAGCAGTTACTTGAGGGAGACCCAGTACTTC.

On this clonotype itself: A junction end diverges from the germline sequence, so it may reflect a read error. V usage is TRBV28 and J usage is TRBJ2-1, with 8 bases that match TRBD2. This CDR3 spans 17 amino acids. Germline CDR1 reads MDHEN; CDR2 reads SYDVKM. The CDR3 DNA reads TGCGCCAGCACCCCTGGTGGGGCGGGAGGCTCCTACAATGAGCAGTTCTTC. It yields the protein CASTPGGAGGSYNEQFF. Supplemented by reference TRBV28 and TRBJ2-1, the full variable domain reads DVKVTQSSRYLVKRTGEKVFLECVQDMDHENMFWYRQDPGLGLRLIYFSYDVKMKEKGDIPEGYSVSREKKERFSLILESASTNQTSMYLCASTPGGAGGSYNEQFFGPGTRLTVL.